Listed below are T cell receptor beta chains from one sample, sequenced in a study of long-term antiretroviral therapy in people with HIV. TCRdb keeps only in-frame clones here, not all; method: immunoSEQ multiplex PCR. The repertoire holds about 28,000 clones, with 87% as singletons. Specimen: unsorted PBMCs, collected 2 years after starting antiretroviral therapy. These TCRs come from a man aged 45-60 years with HIV. Both conserved end residues are part of each CDR3. D genes are given only for firm matches. Size is stated for part of the rows, as once, few or many counts, or as a class when the clone is expanded.

cdr3_aa	cdr3_nt	j_call	d_call	v_call	clone_size
CAWSGGSGGLRNEQFF	TGTGCCTGGAGTGGGGGTAGCGGGGGGCTGCGGAATGAGCAGTTCTTC	TRBJ2-1	TRBD2	TRBV30	NA
CASSPRGPLREANEKLFF	TGTGCCAGCAGCCCCAGGGGTCCGCTCAGGGAGGCTAATGAAAAACTGTTTTTT	TRBJ1-4	NA	TRBV7-8	NA
CASSKGPPEQTEAFF	TGTGCCAGTAGTAAGGGACCGCCTGAACAGACTGAAGCTTTCTTT	TRBJ1-1	NA	TRBV19	NA
CAISPSGGEAYGYTF	TGTGCCATCAGTCCCTCAGGAGGGGAGGCCTATGGCTACACCTTC	TRBJ1-2	NA	TRBV10-3	NA
CASSGSTGRTYEQYF	TGTGCCAGCAGTGGGTCGACAGGGCGGACCTACGAGCAGTACTTC	TRBJ2-7	TRBD1	TRBV6-1	few
CASSYNGVTAFF	TGTGCCAGCAGTTACAACGGGGTGACGGCTTTCTTT	TRBJ1-1	NA	TRBV6-5	NA
CASSQEIVRGNYGYTF	TGCGCCAGCAGCCAAGAAATTGTTCGAGGGAACTATGGCTACACCTTC	TRBJ1-2	NA	TRBV4-3	NA
CASSPRTGSTGELFF	TGTGCCAGCAGTCCCCGGACAGGGTCCACCGGGGAGCTGTTTTTT	TRBJ2-2	TRBD1	TRBV6-5	NA
CASSKSPIGTGSYGYTF	TGTGCCAGCAGCAAATCCCCCATCGGGACAGGGAGCTATGGCTACACCTTC	TRBJ1-2	TRBD1	TRBV7-3	NA
CASSRDRGGEQFF	TGTGCCAGCAGCAGGGACAGGGGAGGAGAGCAGTTCTTC	TRBJ2-1	TRBD1	TRBV5-4	NA
CAWSAGPSSYNEQFF	TGTGCCTGGAGTGCCGGACCGAGCTCCTACAATGAGCAGTTCTTC	TRBJ2-1	NA	TRBV30	NA
CASSIGRQSQDTQYF	TGTGCCAGTAGTATAGGTAGACAGAGCCAAGATACGCAGTATTTT	TRBJ2-3	NA	TRBV19	NA
CTALAAYNEQFF	TGCACCGCACTAGCGGCCTACAATGAGCAGTTCTTC	TRBJ2-1	TRBD2	TRBV29-1	NA
CASSKEPGTSGTGTDTQYF	TGTGCCAGCAGCAAGGAACCCGGGACTAGCGGGACCGGCACAGATACGCAGTATTTT	TRBJ2-3	TRBD2	TRBV11-2	NA
CAWSVVRDTEAFF	TGTGCCTGGAGTGTAGTGCGGGACACTGAAGCTTTCTTT	TRBJ1-1	NA	TRBV30	once
CASSPGQLYEQYF	TGTGCCAGCTCACCCGGACAGCTCTACGAGCAGTACTTC	TRBJ2-7	NA	TRBV18	few
CASTPGGYGYTF	TGTGCCAGCACCCCCGGAGGGTATGGCTACACCTTC	TRBJ1-2	NA	TRBV7-2	few
CASSRSTQGIRSPLHF	TGTGCCAGCAGCCGAAGCACGCAGGGGATACGTTCACCCCTCCACTTT	TRBJ1-6	NA	TRBV5-6	NA
CASSSRAYEQYF	TGTGCCAGCAGTTCGAGGGCCTACGAGCAGTACTTC	TRBJ2-7	NA	TRBV28	once
CASSLEVGRHSPLHF	TGTGCCAGCAGCTTAGAAGTGGGGAGGCATTCACCCCTCCACTTT	TRBJ1-6	NA	TRBV11-2	NA
CASSLLTSGTDTEQFF	TGCGCCAGCAGCTTGCTAACTAGCGGTACGGACACTGAGCAGTTCTTC	TRBJ2-1	TRBD2	TRBV5-1	few
CASSPDSTGELFF	TGTGCCAGCAGCCCTGATTCCACCGGGGAGCTGTTTTTT	TRBJ2-2	NA	TRBV27	NA
CASSIIGPSSGANVLTF	TGTGCCAGTAGTATAATAGGGCCAAGCTCTGGGGCCAACGTCCTGACTTTC	TRBJ2-6	NA	TRBV19	NA
CAISITTGEVGYTF	TGTGCCATCAGTATCACGACAGGGGAAGTAGGCTACACCTTC	TRBJ1-2	TRBD1	TRBV10-3	NA
CASSPLGGMQTDSNQPQHF	TGTGCCAGCAGTCCTCTAGGGGGAATGCAGACGGATAGCAATCAGCCCCAGCATTTT	TRBJ1-5	NA	TRBV28	NA
CASSEDRDNQPQHF	TGTGCCAGCAGCGAAGACAGGGACAATCAGCCCCAGCATTTT	TRBJ1-5	TRBD1	TRBV7-2	NA
CASSIRGRNTEAFF	TGTGCCAGTAGTATTAGGGGACGGAACACTGAAGCTTTCTTT	TRBJ1-1	NA	TRBV19	few
CASSLGLYSNQPQHF	TGTGCCAGCAGTTTAGGGCTGTATAGCAATCAGCCCCAGCATTTT	TRBJ1-5	NA	TRBV28	NA
CAISAGPINQPQHF	TGTGCCATCAGTGCGGGTCCTATAAATCAGCCCCAGCATTTT	TRBJ1-5	NA	TRBV10-3	few
CASSLDRNSGGYTF	TGTGCCAGCAGCTTAGATCGGAATTCGGGAGGCTACACCTTC	TRBJ1-2	NA	TRBV11-2	NA
CASSFGVNQPQHF	TGTGCCAGCAGCTTCGGGGTGAATCAGCCCCAGCATTTT	TRBJ1-5	NA	TRBV7-2	NA
CASSQERRSGYGYTF	TGCGCCAGCAGCCAAGAAAGGCGCTCGGGATATGGCTACACCTTC	TRBJ1-2	NA	TRBV4-3	NA
CASSLTGIGNTIYF	TGTGCCAGCAGTTTGACGGGGATCGGAAACACCATATATTTT	TRBJ1-3	NA	TRBV27	NA
CATSREPGPTGELFF	TGTGCCACCAGCAGAGAACCGGGGCCCACCGGGGAGCTGTTTTTT	TRBJ2-2	NA	TRBV15	NA
CASSPRLAGETQYF	TGTGCCAGCAGCCCCCGACTAGCGGGAGAGACCCAGTACTTC	TRBJ2-5	TRBD2	TRBV11-2	NA
CASSPGPGYEQYF	TGTGCCAGCTCACCTGGACCGGGCTACGAGCAGTACTTC	TRBJ2-7	NA	TRBV18	few
CASSSLAGGGYEQFF	TGTGCCAGCAGTTCACTAGCGGGAGGTGGGTATGAGCAGTTCTTC	TRBJ2-1	TRBD2	TRBV28	NA
CASSLVQGATEAFF	TGTGCCAGCAGCTTAGTTCAGGGGGCCACTGAAGCTTTCTTT	TRBJ1-1	TRBD1	TRBV7-9	once
CASSQDRVLGNTIYF	TGCGCCAGCAGCCAAGATCGGGTGTTGGGAAACACCATATATTTT	TRBJ1-3	NA	TRBV4-3	NA
CASSLGQTMEQFF	TGTGCCAGCAGCTTGGGACAAACAATGGAGCAGTTCTTC	TRBJ2-1	NA	TRBV5-4	NA
CASSDPPGYTF	TGTGCCAGCAGCGACCCCCCGGGCTACACCTTC	TRBJ1-2	NA	TRBV7-2	NA
CASILGGLMNTEAFF	TGTGCCAGCATCCTTGGGGGGTTAATGAACACTGAAGCTTTCTTT	TRBJ1-1	NA	TRBV2	NA
CASSQDRGGTDTQYF	TGTGCCAGCAGCCAGGACAGGGGGGGCACAGATACGCAGTATTTT	TRBJ2-3	TRBD1	TRBV5-4	few
CASGRQGPYEQYF	TGTGCCAGCGGACGACAGGGTCCCTACGAGCAGTACTTC	TRBJ2-7	TRBD1	TRBV6-6	NA
CASSLPGVGTQYF	TGTGCCAGCAGCTTACCAGGGGTCGGGACCCAGTACTTC	TRBJ2-5	NA	TRBV7-2	NA
CSVEGALRNTIYF	TGCAGCGTTGAGGGGGCGCTTAGAAACACCATATATTTT	TRBJ1-3	NA	TRBV29-1	NA
CAISVGSPSGNTIYF	TGTGCCATCAGTGTAGGGAGTCCCTCTGGAAACACCATATATTTT	TRBJ1-3	NA	TRBV10-3	NA
CASSTGQLNTEAFF	TGTGCCAGTAGTACGGGACAATTGAACACTGAAGCTTTCTTT	TRBJ1-1	NA	TRBV19	NA
CASRRGQIETQYF	TGTGCCAGTCGCAGGGGGCAGATCGAGACCCAGTACTTC	TRBJ2-5	TRBD1	TRBV6-5	NA
CASSGAVLSGNTIYF	TGTGCCAGCAGCGGGGCGGTTCTCTCTGGAAACACCATATATTTT	TRBJ1-3	NA	TRBV9	few
CASSLPQGGNEKLFF	TGTGCCAGCAGTTTACCCCAGGGGGGGAATGAAAAACTGTTTTTT	TRBJ1-4	TRBD1	TRBV28	NA
CANRSTGSGETQYF	TGCGCCAACAGGTCTACAGGGTCAGGGGAGACCCAGTACTTC	TRBJ2-5	NA	TRBV5-1	NA